A single T cell receptor (beta chain) is shown here with its context. The CDR3 covers 16 residues. Trimming at V came to 6 bases and at J to 5 bases, leaving 10 bases not matched to a gene. The germline CDR1 and CDR2 sequences are SEHNR and FQNEAQ (reference sequence). Authors' processing steps: Nucleated cell number was recorded as an estimate derived from reference gene primer amplification. Generated by immunoSEQ multiplex PCR, the TCRdb table keeps only in-frame clones and is missing some. Clonal size and the V and J genes are those of that table, whereas D and trimming came from the DNA. The data contain around 100,000 clones, 75% to 90% of them seen just once; the ten biggest clones take up 3.5% to 5.5%. This sample is part of a study of blood T cell repertoires in COVID-19. Study in general: Researchers got acute and convalescent COVID-19 samples from the United States, Italy and Spain. Sources were T cells, B-cell-depleted T cells, or PBMCs; the material itself was cDNA or gDNA.

This TCR derives from a human donor in a cohort sampled during active COVID-19. Sequencing was done on a sample of peripheral blood. The rearrangement links TRBV7-9 to TRBJ2-3, with 11 bases aligning to TRBD2. CDR3 nucleotides: TGTGCCAGCAGTGTGGCTAGCGGGGGGTGGGAAGATACGCAGTATTTT. This codes for CASSVASGGWEDTQYF.